Detailed here is one T cell receptor (beta chain). 5' RACE that incorporated UMI labels was used to prepare the TRB cDNA libraries. Reprocessing the 5' RACE reads, TCRdb reports a single entry for every CDR3 protein and omits DNA. This table lists about 130,000 distinct CDR3 sequences. The CDR3 is 18 amino acids. Germline CDR1 and CDR2: MDHEN and SYDVKM. This sample is part of a study of CXCR3-negative and CXCR3-positive naive CD8 T cells. This TCR was sampled from a human donor in good health. Some clones in this sample may be carry-over from other donors' samples. Sequenced input: naive CXCR3- CD8+ T cells from blood. Subset denoted: CD45RO-CCR7+CD27+CD95- naive CD8+ T cells lacking CXCR3 (TNR3-). This sequence joins TRBV28 and TRBJ2-3; TCRdb reports TRBD1, a call that lacks DNA to check it against. The chain's CDR3 is CASSSRRGAGANSDTQYF.